Listed below are T cell receptor beta chains from one sample, sequenced in a study of identifying expanded T cells in peripheral blood. Only in-frame clones appear in the TCRdb table, and some are missing; sequencing was by immunoSEQ multiplex PCR. The sample has 100,000 or so clones, around 90% seen once. Sequencing was performed on blood. The receptor source for this set is a person between 18 and 75 years old in good health. The CDR3 runs from the conserved cysteine through the conserved F or W. The order of the fields is clone size, D gene, CDR3 length, V gene, J gene, CDR3 protein, CDR3 DNA. A D gene is named only where the DNA matches it firmly. Only part of the rows carry a size: once, few, many, or a class if the clone is expanded.

>NA|NA|15|TRBV7-9|TRBJ2-1
CASSLAVPLYNEQFF
TGTGCCAGCAGCTTAGCCGTACCCCTATACAATGAGCAGTTCTTC
>NA|TRBD1|16|TRBV7-9|TRBJ1-3
CASSPRTGNSGNTIYF
TGTGCCAGCAGTCCTAGGACAGGCAACTCTGGAAACACCATATATTTT
>NA|TRBD2|14|TRBV7-9|TRBJ2-7
CASSPGLASYEQYF
TGTGCCAGCAGCCCTGGACTAGCCTCCTACGAGCAGTACTTC
>NA|NA|14|TRBV7-2|TRBJ1-2
CASSLVSDGHGYTF
TGTGCCAGCAGCTTAGTGTCTGACGGCCATGGCTACACCTTC
>NA|NA|12|TRBV19|TRBJ1-2
CASVGSRYGYTF
TGTGCCAGTGTGGGGTCAAGATATGGCTACACCTTC
>once|TRBD2|14|TRBV5-6|TRBJ2-7
CASRLGLAGGEQYF
TGTGCCAGCAGATTGGGTCTAGCGGGGGGCGAGCAGTACTTC
>NA|NA|11|TRBV19|TRBJ2-3
CASSMRDTQYF
TGTGCCAGTAGTATGCGGGATACGCAGTATTTT
>NA|NA|15|TRBV19|TRBJ1-6
CASSTTSVRHSPLHF
TGTGCCAGTAGTACTACTTCGGTCAGACATTCACCCCTCCACTTT
>NA|TRBD1|16|TRBV11-2|TRBJ2-7
CASSFTGTGGSYEQYF
TGTGCCAGCAGCTTCACCGGGACAGGGGGCTCCTACGAGCAGTACTTC
>NA|NA|13|TRBV27|TRBJ2-3
CASNVWGTDTQYF
TGTGCCAGCAACGTCTGGGGCACAGATACGCAGTATTTT
>NA|NA|15|TRBV9|TRBJ2-2
CASSLGGPHTGELFF
TGTGCCAGCAGTTTAGGTGGTCCTCATACCGGGGAGCTGTTTTTT
>NA|NA|13|TRBV28|TRBJ1-3
CASSFSSGNTIYF
TGTGCCAGCAGTTTCTCCTCTGGAAACACCATATATTTT
>NA|NA|16|TRBV19|TRBJ1-5
CASSIAATGSGQPQHF
TGTGCCAGTAGTATAGCCGCAACAGGGAGCGGTCAGCCCCAGCATTTT
>once|TRBD2|15|TRBV2|TRBJ2-1
CASTSGTSSYNEQFF
TGTGCCAGCACTTCCGGGACTAGCTCCTACAATGAGCAGTTCTTC
>NA|NA|14|TRBV5-6|TRBJ2-1
CASSLAGPYNEQFF
TGTGCCAGCAGCTTGGCCGGGCCTTACAATGAGCAGTTCTTC
>NA|NA|16|TRBV15|TRBJ2-5
CATSRRGGLDQETQYF
TGTGCCACCAGCAGAAGAGGGGGGCTAGACCAAGAGACCCAGTACTTC
>NA|TRBD1|16|TRBV7-9|TRBJ1-5
CASSLGSGGSNQPQHF
TGTGCCAGCAGCTTAGGGTCAGGGGGGAGCAATCAGCCCCAGCATTTT
>once|NA|13|TRBV11-3|TRBJ1-1
CASSLNLNTEAFF
TGTGCCAGCAGCCTCAATCTGAACACTGAAGCTTTCTTT
>NA|NA|15|TRBV27|TRBJ1-2
CASSLSFHGAYGYTF
TGTGCCAGCAGTTTATCGTTTCATGGGGCATATGGCTACACCTTC
>NA|TRBD1|18|TRBV30|TRBJ2-2
CASESGTGLQRWTGELFF
TGTGCCTCAGAGTCCGGGACAGGGCTACAGAGGTGGACCGGGGAGCTGTTTTTT
>NA|NA|17|TRBV27|TRBJ1-5
CASSLRGGGDSNQPQHF
TGTGCCAGCAGTTTACGAGGAGGGGGGGATAGCAATCAGCCCCAGCATTTT
>NA|NA|18|TRBV6-1|TRBJ1-5
CASSAPEGVFYYNQPQHF
TGTGCCAGCAGTGCCCCGGAGGGGGTTTTTTACTACAATCAGCCCCAGCATTTT
>NA|TRBD1|15|TRBV11-2|TRBJ2-1
CASSAGTGSYNEQFF
TGTGCCAGCAGCGCAGGGACAGGAAGCTACAATGAGCAGTTCTTC
>NA|NA|12|TRBV28|TRBJ2-7
CASSLPGGEQYF
TGTGCCAGCAGTTTACCTGGGGGGGAGCAGTACTTC
>NA|NA|14|TRBV30|TRBJ1-4
CAWSPTGLGEKLFF
TGTGCCTGGAGTCCGACAGGCCTGGGGGAAAAACTGTTTTTT
>NA|TRBD2|15|TRBV2|TRBJ2-7
CASRLTSGGFYEQYF
TGTGCCAGCAGATTAACTAGCGGGGGGTTCTACGAGCAGTACTTC
>NA|NA|15|TRBV5-1|TRBJ2-6
CASRLELSGANVLTF
TGCGCCAGCAGATTAGAGCTCTCTGGGGCCAACGTCCTGACTTTC
>few|NA|14|TRBV7-9|TRBJ1-2
CASSLNGPHGGYTF
TGTGCCAGCAGCTTAAACGGACCCCACGGTGGCTACACCTTC
>once|NA|12|TRBV7-8|TRBJ1-2
CASSARTSGYTF
TGTGCCAGCAGCGCCAGAACGTCTGGCTACACCTTC
>NA|TRBD1|14|TRBV5-1|TRBJ2-7
CASSFGQESYEQYF
TGCGCCAGCAGCTTCGGACAGGAAAGCTACGAGCAGTACTTC
>NA|NA|17|TRBV4-3|TRBJ1-5
CASSQDARGVGNQPQHF
TGCGCCAGCAGCCAAGATGCGAGGGGGGTAGGGAATCAGCCCCAGCATTTT
>NA|NA|14|TRBV27|TRBJ1-1
CASSLGPGNTEAFF
TGTGCCAGCAGTTTAGGCCCGGGGAACACTGAAGCTTTCTTT
>few|TRBD1|15|TRBV4-3|TRBJ2-7
CASSQAQGVSYEQYF
TGCGCCAGCAGCCAAGCACAGGGGGTATCCTACGAGCAGTACTTC
>NA|NA|12|TRBV7-6|TRBJ2-2
CASRVNTGELFF
TGTGCCAGCAGGGTGAACACCGGGGAGCTGTTTTTT
>NA|TRBD1|15|TRBV19|TRBJ2-7
CASSIRGGQDYEQYF
TGTGCCAGTAGTATCAGGGGCGGACAGGACTACGAGCAGTACTTC
>NA|TRBD1|16|TRBV10-3|TRBJ2-2
CAISELITGDTGELFF
TGTGCCATCAGTGAGTTGATCACAGGGGACACCGGGGAGCTGTTTTTT
>many|NA|16|TRBV28|TRBJ1-1
CASTSTEGAEGTEAFF
TGTGCCAGCACTTCGACCGAGGGCGCCGAGGGGACTGAAGCTTTCTTT
>NA|NA|15|TRBV11-2|TRBJ1-1
CASSLWLRGRSEAFF
TGTGCCAGCAGCTTATGGTTACGAGGGCGTTCTGAAGCTTTCTTT
>NA|TRBD2|16|TRBV9|TRBJ2-5
CASSVGSGGSQETQYF
TGTGCCAGCAGCGTAGGAAGCGGGGGCTCCCAGGAGACCCAGTACTTC
>once|TRBD1|15|TRBV28|TRBJ1-2
CASSSGQGPPYGYTF
TGTGCCAGCAGTTCGGGACAGGGGCCACCCTATGGCTACACCTTC
>NA|NA|13|TRBV29-1|TRBJ2-1
CSVDVGDGNEQFF
TGCAGCGTTGATGTTGGGGATGGGAATGAGCAGTTCTTC
>NA|NA|15|TRBV7-9|TRBJ2-1
CASSRSPGSYNEQFF
TGTGCCAGCAGCCGCTCCCCAGGCTCCTACAATGAGCAGTTCTTC
>once|NA|13|TRBV30|TRBJ2-3
CAWVMRGSDTQYF
TGTGCCTGGGTGATGCGGGGCTCAGATACGCAGTATTTT
>NA|NA|14|TRBV4-2|TRBJ2-6
CAISGGTGANVLTF
TGTGCCATTTCGGGGGGCACCGGGGCCAACGTCCTGACTTTC
>NA|NA|14|TRBV7-2|TRBJ2-2
CASRTQRNTGELFF
TGTGCCAGCAGAACACAGCGGAACACCGGGGAGCTGTTTTTT